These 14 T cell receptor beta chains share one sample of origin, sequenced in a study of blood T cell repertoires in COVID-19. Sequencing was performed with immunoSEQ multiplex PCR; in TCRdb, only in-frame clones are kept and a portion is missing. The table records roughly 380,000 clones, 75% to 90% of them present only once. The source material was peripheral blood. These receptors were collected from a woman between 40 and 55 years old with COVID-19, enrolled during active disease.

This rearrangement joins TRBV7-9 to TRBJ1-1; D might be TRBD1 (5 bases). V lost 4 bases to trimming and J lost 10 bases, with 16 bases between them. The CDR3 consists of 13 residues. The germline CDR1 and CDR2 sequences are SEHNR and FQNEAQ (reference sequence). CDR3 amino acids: CASSWPQGYRAFF. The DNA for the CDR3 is TGTGCCAGCAGCTGGCCGCAGGGTTATCGAGCTTTCTTT.

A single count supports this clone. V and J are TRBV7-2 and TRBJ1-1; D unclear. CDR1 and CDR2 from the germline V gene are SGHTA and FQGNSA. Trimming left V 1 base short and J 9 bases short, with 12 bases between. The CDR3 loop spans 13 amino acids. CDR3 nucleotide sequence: TGTGCCAGCAGCTTAGAGGTGCGGAACCAAGCTTTCTTT. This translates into CASSLEVRNQAFF.

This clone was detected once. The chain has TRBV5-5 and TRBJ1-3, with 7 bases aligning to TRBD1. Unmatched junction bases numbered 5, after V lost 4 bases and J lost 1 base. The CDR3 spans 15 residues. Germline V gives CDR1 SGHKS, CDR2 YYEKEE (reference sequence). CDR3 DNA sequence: TGTGCCAGCAGCCTGACAGGGAGTTCTGGAAACACCATATATTTT. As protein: CASSLTGSSGNTIYF.

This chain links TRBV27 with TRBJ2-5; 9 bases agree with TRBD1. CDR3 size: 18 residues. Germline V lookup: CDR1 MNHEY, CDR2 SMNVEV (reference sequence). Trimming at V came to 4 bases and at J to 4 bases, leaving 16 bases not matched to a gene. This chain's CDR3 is CASSSRPPGQGRGETQYF. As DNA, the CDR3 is TGTGCCAGCAGTTCTCGACCACCTGGACAGGGGAGAGGAGAGACCCAGTACTTC.

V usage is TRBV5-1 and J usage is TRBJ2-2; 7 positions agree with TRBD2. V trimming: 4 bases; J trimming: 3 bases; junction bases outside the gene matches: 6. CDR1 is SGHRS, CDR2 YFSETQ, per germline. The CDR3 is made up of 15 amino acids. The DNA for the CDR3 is TGCGCCAGCAGCCTGAGCGGGAAGGACACCGGGGAGCTGTTTTTT. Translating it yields CASSLSGKDTGELFF. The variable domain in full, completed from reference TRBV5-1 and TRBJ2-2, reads KAGVTQTPRYLIKTRGQQVTLSCSPISGHRSVSWYQQTPGQGLQFLFEYFSETQRNKGNFPGRFSGRQFSNSRSEMNVSTLELGDSALYLCASSLSGKDTGELFFGEGSRLTVL.

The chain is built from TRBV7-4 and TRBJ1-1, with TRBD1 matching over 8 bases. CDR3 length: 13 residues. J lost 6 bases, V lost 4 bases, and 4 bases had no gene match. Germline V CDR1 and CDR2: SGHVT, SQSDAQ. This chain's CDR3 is CASSSRQGPEAFF. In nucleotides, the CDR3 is TGTGCCAGCAGCTCCCGACAGGGGCCTGAAGCTTTCTTT. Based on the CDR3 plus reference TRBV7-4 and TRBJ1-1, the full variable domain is GAGVSQSPRYKVAKRGRDVALRCDSISGHVTLYWYRQTLGQGSEVLTYSQSDAQRDKSGRPSGRFSAERPERSVSTLKIQRTEQGDSAVYLCASSSRQGPEAFFGQGTRLTVV.

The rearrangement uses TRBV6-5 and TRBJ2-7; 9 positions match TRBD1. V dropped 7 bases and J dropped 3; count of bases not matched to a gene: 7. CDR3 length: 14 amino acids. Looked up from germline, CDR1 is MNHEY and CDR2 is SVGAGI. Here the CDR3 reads CASTRTGVLYEQYF. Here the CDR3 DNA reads TGTGCCAGCACCCGGACAGGGGTCCTCTACGAGCAGTACTTC.

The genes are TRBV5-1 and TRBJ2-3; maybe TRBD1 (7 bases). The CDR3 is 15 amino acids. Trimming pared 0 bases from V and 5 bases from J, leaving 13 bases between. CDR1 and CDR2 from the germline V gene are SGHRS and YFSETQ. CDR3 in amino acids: CASSLARRGQDTQYF. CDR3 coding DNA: TGCGCCAGCAGCTTGGCCAGGAGGGGGCAAGATACGCAGTATTTT.

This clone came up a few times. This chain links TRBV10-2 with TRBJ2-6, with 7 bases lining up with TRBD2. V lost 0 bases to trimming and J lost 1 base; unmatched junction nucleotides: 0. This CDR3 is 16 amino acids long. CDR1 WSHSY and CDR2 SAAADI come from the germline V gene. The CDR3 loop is CASSESGGSGANVLTF. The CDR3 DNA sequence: TGCGCCAGCAGTGAGTCGGGGGGGTCTGGGGCCAACGTCCTGACTTTC.

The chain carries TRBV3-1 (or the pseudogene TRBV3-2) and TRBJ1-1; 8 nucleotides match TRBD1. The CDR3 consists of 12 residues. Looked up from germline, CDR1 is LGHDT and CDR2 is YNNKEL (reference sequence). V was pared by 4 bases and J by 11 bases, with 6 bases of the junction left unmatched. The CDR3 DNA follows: TGTGCCAGCAGCCCGCGGACAGGGAGGGCTTTCTTT. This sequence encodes CASSPRTGRAFF.

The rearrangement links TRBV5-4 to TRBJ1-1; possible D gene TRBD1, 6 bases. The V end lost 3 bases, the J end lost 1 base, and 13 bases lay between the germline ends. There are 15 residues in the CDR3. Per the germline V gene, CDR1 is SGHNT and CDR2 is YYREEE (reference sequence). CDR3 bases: TGTGCCAGCAGCTCGGGACAAACTAAGAACACTGAAGCTTTCTTT. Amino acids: CASSSGQTKNTEAFF.

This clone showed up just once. CDR3 amino acids: CASSLGDQPQHF. For the CDR3, the DNA is TGTGCCAGCAGTTTAGGCGATCAGCCCCAGCATTTT. The V and J genes are TRBV12-3 or TRBV12-4 and TRBJ1-5; D uncertain. Trimming cost V 1 base and J 5 bases, with 3 bases left between them. This CDR3 is 12 amino acids long.

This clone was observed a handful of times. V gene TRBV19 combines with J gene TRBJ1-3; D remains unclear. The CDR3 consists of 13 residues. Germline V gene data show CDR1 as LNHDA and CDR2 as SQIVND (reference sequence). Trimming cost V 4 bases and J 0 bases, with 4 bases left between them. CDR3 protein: CASSTLSGNTIYF. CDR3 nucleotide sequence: TGTGCCAGTAGTACACTCTCTGGAAACACCATATATTTT.

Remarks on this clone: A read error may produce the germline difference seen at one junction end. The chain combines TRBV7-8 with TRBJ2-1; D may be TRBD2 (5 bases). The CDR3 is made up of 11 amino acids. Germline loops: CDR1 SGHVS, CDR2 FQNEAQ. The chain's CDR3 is CASSLANSAVF. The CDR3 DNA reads TGTGCCAGCAGCTTAGCGAATAGCGCGGTCTTC.